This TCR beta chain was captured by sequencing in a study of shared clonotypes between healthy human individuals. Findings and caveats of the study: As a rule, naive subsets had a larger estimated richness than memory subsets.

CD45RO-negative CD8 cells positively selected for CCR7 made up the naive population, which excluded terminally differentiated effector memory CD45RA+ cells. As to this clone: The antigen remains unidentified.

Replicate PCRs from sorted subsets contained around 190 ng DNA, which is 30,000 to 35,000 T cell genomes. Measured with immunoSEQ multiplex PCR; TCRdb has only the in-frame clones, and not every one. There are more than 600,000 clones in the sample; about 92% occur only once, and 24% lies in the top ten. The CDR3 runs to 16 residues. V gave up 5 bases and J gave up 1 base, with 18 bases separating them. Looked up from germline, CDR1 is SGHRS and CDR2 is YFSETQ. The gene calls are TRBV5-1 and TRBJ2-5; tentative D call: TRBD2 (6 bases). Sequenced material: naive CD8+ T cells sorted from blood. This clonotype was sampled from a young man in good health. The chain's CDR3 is CASRPLEGNRQETQYF. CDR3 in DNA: TGCGCCAGCAGGCCCCTGGAGGGGAACCGCCAAGAGACCCAGTACTTC. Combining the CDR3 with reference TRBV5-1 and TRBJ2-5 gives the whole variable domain KAGVTQTPRYLIKTRGQQVTLSCSPISGHRSVSWYQQTPGQGLQFLFEYFSETQRNKGNFPGRFSGRQFSNSRSEMNVSTLELGDSALYLCASRPLEGNRQETQYFGPGTRLLVL.